This T cell receptor (beta chain) came from a study of beta chain features in type 1 diabetes. Central memory, naive, regulatory and stem cell-like memory CD4+ cells were sorted by CD45RO/CCR7/CD25/CD127/CD95/CD27. The J segment lost 4 bases and the V segment lost 4 bases, leaving 9 bases of the junction unmatched. The CDR3 has 16 residues. CDR1 is SGHAT and CDR2 is FQNNGV in the germline V gene. cDNA synthesis used the whole RNA isolate, giving expressed TCRB sequences. An average of approximately 980,000 reads was obtained from stem cell-like memory T cell samples. The data were produced by immunoSEQ multiplex PCR, yet TCRdb's version contains in-frame clones alone and is incomplete. The profile shows approximately 15,000 clones, approximately 76% of them singletons. This clone was recorded a few times. The antigen remains undetermined. Study-wide results and caveats: TCRB CDR3s were moderately but significantly shorter in Type 1 diabetes patients in all four CD4+ subsets.

The gene calls are TRBV11-2 and TRBJ2-5; TRBD1 aligns across 10 bases. The TCR originated in a woman aged 18-29 years with type 1 diabetes. The sequenced material came from stem cell memory CD4+ T cells from blood. CDR3 protein: CASSSRTGGATETQYF. The CDR3 bases are TGTGCCAGCAGCTCCAGGACAGGGGGAGCAACAGAGACCCAGTACTTC.